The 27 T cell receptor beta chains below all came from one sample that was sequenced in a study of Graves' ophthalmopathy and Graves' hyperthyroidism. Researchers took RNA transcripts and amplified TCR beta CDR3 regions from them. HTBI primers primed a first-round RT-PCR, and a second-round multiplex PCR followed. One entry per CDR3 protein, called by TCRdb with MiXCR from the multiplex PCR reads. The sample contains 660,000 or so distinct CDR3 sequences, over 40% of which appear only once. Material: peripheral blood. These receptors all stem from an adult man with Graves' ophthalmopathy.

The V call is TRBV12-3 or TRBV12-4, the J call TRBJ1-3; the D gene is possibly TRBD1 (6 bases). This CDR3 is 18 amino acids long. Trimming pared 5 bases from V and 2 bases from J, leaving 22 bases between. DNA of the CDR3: TGTGCCAGCAGTCCCAGACCCCGGGACACACTCCCTGGAAACACCATATATTTT. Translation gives CASSPRPRDTLPGNTIYF.

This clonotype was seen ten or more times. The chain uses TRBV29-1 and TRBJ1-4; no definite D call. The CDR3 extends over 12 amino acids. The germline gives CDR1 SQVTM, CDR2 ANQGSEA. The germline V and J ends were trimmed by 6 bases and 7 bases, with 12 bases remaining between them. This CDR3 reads CSVGGFGEKLFF. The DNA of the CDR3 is TGCAGCGTCGGTGGGTTCGGTGAAAAACTGTTTTTT.

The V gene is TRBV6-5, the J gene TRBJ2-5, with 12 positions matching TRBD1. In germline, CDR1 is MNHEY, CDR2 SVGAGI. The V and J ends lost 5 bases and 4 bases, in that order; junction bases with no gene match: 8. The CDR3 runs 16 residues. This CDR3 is CASSRTGTGGVETQYF. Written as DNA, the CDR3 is TGTGCCAGCAGTCGCACCGGGACAGGGGGCGTAGAGACCCAGTACTTC.

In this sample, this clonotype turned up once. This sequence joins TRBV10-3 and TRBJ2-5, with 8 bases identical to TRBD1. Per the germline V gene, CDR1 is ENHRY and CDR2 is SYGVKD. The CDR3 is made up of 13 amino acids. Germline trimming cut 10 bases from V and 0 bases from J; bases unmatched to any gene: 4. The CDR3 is CATWTGYQETQYF. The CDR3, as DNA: TGTGCCACCTGGACAGGGTACCAAGAGACCCAGTACTTC.

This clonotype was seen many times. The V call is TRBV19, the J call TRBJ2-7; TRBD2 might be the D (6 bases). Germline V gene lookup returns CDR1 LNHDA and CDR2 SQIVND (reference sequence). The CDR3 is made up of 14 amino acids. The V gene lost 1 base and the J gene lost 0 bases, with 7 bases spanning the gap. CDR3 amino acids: CASSIVGSSYEQYF. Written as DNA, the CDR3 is TGTGCCAGTAGTATAGTCGGGAGCTCCTACGAGCAGTACTTC.

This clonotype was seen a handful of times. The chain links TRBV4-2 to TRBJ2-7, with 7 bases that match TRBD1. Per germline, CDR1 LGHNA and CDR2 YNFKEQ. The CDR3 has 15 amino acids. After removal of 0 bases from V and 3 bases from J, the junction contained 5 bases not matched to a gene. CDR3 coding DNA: TGTGCCAGCAGCCAAGATCTAAGACAGGGCTACGAGCAGTACTTC. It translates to CASSQDLRQGYEQYF.

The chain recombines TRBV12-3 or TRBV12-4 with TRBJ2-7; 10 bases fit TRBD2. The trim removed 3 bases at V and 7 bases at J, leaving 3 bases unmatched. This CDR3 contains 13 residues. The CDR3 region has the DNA TGTGCCAGCAGTTTTACTAGCGGGGAGGAGCAGTACTTC. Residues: CASSFTSGEEQYF.

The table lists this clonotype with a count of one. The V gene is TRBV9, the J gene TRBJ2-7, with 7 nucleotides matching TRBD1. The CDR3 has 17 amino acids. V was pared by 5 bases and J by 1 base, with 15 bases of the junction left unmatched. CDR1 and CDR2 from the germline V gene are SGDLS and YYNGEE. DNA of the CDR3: TGTGCCAGCAGTTATCTCGGAGACAGGGATGGGTCCTACGAGCAGTACTTC. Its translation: CASSYLGDRDGSYEQYF. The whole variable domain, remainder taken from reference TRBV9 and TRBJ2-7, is DSGVTQTPKHLITATGQRVTLRCSPRSGDLSVYWYQQSLDQGLQFLIQYYNGEERAKGNILERFSAQQFPDLHSELNLSSLELGDSALYFCASSYLGDRDGSYEQYFGPGTRLTVT.

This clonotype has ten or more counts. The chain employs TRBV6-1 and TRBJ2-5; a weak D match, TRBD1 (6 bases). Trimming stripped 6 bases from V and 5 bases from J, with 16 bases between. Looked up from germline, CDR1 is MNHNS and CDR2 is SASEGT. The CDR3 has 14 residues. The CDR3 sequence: CASSRGQIGETQYF. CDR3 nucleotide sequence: TGTGCCAGCAGCCGAGGACAGATTGGGGAGACCCAGTACTTC.

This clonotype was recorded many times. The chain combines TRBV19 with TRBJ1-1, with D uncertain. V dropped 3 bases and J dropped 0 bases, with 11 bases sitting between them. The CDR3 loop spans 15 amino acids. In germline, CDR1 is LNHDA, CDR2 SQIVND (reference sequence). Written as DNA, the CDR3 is TGTGCCAGTAGTATGTGGGAGGGAATGAACACTGAAGCTTTCTTT. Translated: CASSMWEGMNTEAFF.

The CDR3 here is CASSQGKPFSGNTIYF. The CDR3 DNA reads TGTGCCAGCAGCCAAGGGAAGCCCTTCTCTGGAAACACCATATATTTT. The V and J genes are TRBV7-6 and TRBJ1-3; D is uncertain. This CDR3 has 16 amino acids. V was clipped by 5 bases and J by 0 bases, with 14 bases between them. In germline, CDR1 is SGHVS, CDR2 FNYEAQ.

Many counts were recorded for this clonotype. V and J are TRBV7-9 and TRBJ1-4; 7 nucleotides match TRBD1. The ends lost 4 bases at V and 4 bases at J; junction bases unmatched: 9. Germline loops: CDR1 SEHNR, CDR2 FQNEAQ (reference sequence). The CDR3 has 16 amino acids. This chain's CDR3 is CASSSDRSFYNEKLFF. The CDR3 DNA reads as TGTGCCAGCAGCTCGGACAGGTCCTTCTATAATGAAAAACTGTTTTTT.

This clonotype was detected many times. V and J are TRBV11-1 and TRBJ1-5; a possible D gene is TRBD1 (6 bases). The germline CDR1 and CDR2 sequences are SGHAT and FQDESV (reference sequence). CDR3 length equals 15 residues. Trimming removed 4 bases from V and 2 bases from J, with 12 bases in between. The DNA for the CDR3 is TGTGCCAGCAGCTCGGGGGGCTCCGGCAATCAGCCCCAGCATTTT. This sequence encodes CASSSGGSGNQPQHF. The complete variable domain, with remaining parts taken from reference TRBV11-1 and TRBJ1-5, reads EAEVAQSPRYKITEKSQAVAFWCDPISGHATLYWYRQILGQGPELLVQFQDESVVDDSQLPKDRFSAERLKGVDSTLKIQPAELGDSAMYLCASSSGGSGNQPQHFGDGTRLSIL.

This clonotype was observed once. The CDR3 sequence: CASSLSRGSQETQYF. CDR3 coding DNA: TGTGCCAGCAGCTTATCACGCGGGAGCCAAGAGACCCAGTACTTC. This chain connects TRBV7-3 to TRBJ2-5, with 7 bases fitting TRBD2. Germline loops: CDR1 SGHTA, CDR2 FQGTGA. The CDR3 runs to 15 residues. V was clipped by 2 bases and J by 1 base; unmatched bases: 4.

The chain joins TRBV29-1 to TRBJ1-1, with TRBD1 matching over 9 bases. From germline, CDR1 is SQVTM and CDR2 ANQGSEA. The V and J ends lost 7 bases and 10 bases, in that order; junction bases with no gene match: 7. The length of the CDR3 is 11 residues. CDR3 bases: TGCAGCGCTGGACAGGGGCTGGGAGCTTTCTTT. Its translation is CSAGQGLGAFF.

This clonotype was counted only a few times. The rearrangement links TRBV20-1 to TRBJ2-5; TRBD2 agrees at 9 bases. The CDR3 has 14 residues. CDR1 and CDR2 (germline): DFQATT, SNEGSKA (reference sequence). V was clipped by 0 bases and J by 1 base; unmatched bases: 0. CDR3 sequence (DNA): TGCAGTGCTAGAGAGCGGGGGGGCCAAGAGACCCAGTACTTC. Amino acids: CSARERGGQETQYF.

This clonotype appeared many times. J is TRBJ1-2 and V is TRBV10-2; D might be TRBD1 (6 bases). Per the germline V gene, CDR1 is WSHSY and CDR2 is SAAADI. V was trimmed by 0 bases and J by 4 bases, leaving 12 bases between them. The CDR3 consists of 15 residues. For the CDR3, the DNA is TGCGCCAGCAGTGAGTCATCCGGGGGCGGCTATGGCTACACCTTC. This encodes CASSESSGGGYGYTF.

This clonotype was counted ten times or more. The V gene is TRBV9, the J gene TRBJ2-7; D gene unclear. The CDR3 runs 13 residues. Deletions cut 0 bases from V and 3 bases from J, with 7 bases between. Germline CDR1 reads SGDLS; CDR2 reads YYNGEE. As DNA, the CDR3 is TGTGCCAGCAGCGTAGCCCCCCTCTACGAGCAGTACTTC. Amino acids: CASSVAPLYEQYF.

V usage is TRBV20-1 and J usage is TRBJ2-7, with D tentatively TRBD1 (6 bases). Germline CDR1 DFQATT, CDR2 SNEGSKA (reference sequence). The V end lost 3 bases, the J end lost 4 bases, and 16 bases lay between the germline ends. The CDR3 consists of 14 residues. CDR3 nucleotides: TGCAGTGCTAGGCCCCAAGAGGGGGTATACGAGCAGTACTTC. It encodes CSARPQEGVYEQYF.

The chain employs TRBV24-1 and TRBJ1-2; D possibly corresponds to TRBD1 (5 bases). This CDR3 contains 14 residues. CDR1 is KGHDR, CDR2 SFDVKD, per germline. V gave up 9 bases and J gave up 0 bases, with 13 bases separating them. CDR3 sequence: CATRAWGSNYGYTF. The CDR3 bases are TGTGCCACCCGAGCCTGGGGGTCTAACTATGGCTACACCTTC.

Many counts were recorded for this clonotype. The CDR3 is CASSPVGNSYNSPLHF. CDR3 bases: TGCGCCAGCAGCCCGGTGGGGAACTCCTATAATTCACCCCTCCACTTT. This chain uses TRBV5-1 with TRBJ1-6; D remains ambiguous. This CDR3 comprises 16 residues. The ends were cut back, 4 bases at V and 0 bases at J, with 11 bases in the middle. Germline CDR1 reads SGHRS; CDR2 reads YFSETQ.

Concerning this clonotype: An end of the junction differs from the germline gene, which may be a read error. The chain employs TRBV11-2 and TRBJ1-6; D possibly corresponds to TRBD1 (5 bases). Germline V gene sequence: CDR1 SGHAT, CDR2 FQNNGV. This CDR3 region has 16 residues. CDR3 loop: CAGSQLKGRKGSPLHF. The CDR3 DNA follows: TGTGCCGGCAGCCAACTAAAGGGACGGAAAGGGTCACCCCTCCACTTT.

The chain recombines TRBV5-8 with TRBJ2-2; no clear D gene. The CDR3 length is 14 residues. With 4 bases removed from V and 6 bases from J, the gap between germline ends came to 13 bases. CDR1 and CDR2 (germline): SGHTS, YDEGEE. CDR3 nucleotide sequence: TGTGCCAGCAGCACATCCGGTCTTTCCGGGGAGCTGTTTTTT. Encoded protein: CASSTSGLSGELFF. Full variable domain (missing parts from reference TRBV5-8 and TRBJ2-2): EAGVTQSPTHLIKTRGQQATLRCSPISGHTSVYWYQQALGLGLQFLLWYDEGEERNRGNFPPRFSGRQFPNYSSELNVNALELEDSALYLCASSTSGLSGELFFGEGSRLTVL.

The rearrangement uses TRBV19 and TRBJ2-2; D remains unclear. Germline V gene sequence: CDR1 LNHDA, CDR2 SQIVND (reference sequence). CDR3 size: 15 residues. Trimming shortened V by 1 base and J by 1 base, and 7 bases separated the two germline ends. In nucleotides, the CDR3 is TGTGCCAGTAGTATAGGCCGACAGAACACCGGGGAGCTGTTTTTT. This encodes CASSIGRQNTGELFF. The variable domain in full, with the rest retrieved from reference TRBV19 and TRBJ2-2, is DGGITQSPKYLFRKEGQNVTLSCEQNLNHDAMYWYRQDPGQGLRLIYYSQIVNDFQKGDIAEGYSVSREKKESFPLTVTSAQKNPTAFYLCASSIGRQNTGELFFGEGSRLTVL.

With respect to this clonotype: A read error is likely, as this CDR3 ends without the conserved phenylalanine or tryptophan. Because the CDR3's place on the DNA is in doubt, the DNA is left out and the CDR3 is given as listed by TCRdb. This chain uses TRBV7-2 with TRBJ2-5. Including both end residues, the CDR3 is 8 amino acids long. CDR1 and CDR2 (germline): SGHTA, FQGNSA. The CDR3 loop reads CASSLWDI.

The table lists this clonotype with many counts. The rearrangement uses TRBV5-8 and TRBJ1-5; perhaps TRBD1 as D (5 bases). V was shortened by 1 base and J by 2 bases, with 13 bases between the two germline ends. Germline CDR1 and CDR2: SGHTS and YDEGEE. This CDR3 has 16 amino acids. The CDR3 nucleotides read TGTGCCAGCAGCTTGCTGGGGGGGGAGGGCAATCAGCCCCAGCATTTT. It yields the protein CASSLLGGEGNQPQHF.

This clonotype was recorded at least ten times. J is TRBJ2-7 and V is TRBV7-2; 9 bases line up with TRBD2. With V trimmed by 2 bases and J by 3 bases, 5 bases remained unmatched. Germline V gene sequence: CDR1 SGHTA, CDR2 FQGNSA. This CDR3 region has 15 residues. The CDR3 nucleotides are TGTGCCAGCAGCTTACGCGGGGGGGCCCTCTACGAGCAGTACTTC. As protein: CASSLRGGALYEQYF.